A selection of T cell receptor beta chains follows, all from one sample in a study of Ad26.COV2.S vaccination and SARS-CoV-2 variants. Profiled with immunoSEQ multiplex PCR; TCRdb holds only in-frame clones, not every one. The data contain about 400,000 clones, about 91% of them singletons. This material consisted of peripheral blood, taken in a trial of Ad26.COV2.S vaccine versus placebo. The source of these receptors is a person aged 18 to 59 who received the Ad26.COV2.S COVID-19 vaccine or a placebo. The CDR3 runs from the conserved cysteine through the conserved F or W. A D gene is named only where the DNA matches it firmly. Size is stated for part of the rows, as once, few or many counts, or as a class when the clone is expanded.

V	size	D	J	DNA	CDR3
TRBV30	.	.	TRBJ2-7	TGTGCCTGGAGCGGCGGACTTGAGCAGTACTTC	CAWSGGLEQYF
TRBV9	.	TRBD2	TRBJ2-7	TGTGCCAGCAGCGAGGAGGGACTAGTTGTAAGCGAGCAGTACTTC	CASSEEGLVVSEQYF
TRBV11-1	.	.	TRBJ2-7	TGTGCCAGCAGCTCGGAGTCTGGGCGGGTCGAGCAGTACTTC	CASSSESGRVEQYF
TRBV3-1/TRBV3-2	once	.	TRBJ1-4	TGTGCCAGCAGCCGCATATCAACTAATGAAAAACTGTTTTTT	CASSRISTNEKLFF
TRBV4-2	.	.	TRBJ1-6	TGTGCCAGCAGCCAAGACACTAGCTCCTATAATTCACCCCTCCACTTT	CASSQDTSSYNSPLHF
TRBV4-2	.	TRBD2	TRBJ2-2	TGTGCCAGCAGCCAAGATGCAGCGGGATTTGTCACCGGGGAGCTGTTTTTT	CASSQDAAGFVTGELFF
TRBV7-2	.	TRBD2	TRBJ2-7	TGTGCCAGCGGTAGCGGGAGTGGCTACGAGCAGTACTTC	CASGSGSGYEQYF
TRBV5-4	.	TRBD2	TRBJ2-1	TGTGCCAGCAGCATAATAGGGAGGGCCTACAATGAGCAGTTCTTC	CASSIIGRAYNEQFF
TRBV6-6	.	.	TRBJ1-1	TGTGCCAGCAGCAGAACCACTGAAGCTTTCTTT	CASSRTTEAFF
TRBV9	.	.	TRBJ2-6	TGTGCCAGCAGCGTAGGTGGCAGTTTCTCTGGGGCCAACGTCCTGACTTTC	CASSVGGSFSGANVLTF
TRBV2	.	.	TRBJ2-1	TGTGCCAGCAGTGAATCGGGTAATGAGCAGTTCTTC	CASSESGNEQFF
TRBV27	once	TRBD1	TRBJ2-2	TGTGCCAGCAGTTCACTCCTCCGACAGGGGAACACCGGGGAGCTGTTTTTT	CASSSLLRQGNTGELFF
TRBV3-1/TRBV3-2	.	.	TRBJ2-1	TGTGCCAGCAGTCATTTTAGGGCCTACAATGAGCAGTTCTTC	CASSHFRAYNEQFF
TRBV19	.	.	TRBJ2-7	TGTGCCAGTAGTATTGACCCGGGGGCGAGCGAGCAGTACTTC	CASSIDPGASEQYF
TRBV24-1	.	.	TRBJ2-5	TGTGCCACCAGTGTGGGCAGGGAAGAGACCCAGTACTTC	CATSVGREETQYF
TRBV4-1	.	.	TRBJ2-5	TGCGCCAGCAGCCTTACCCCGGGAGAGACCCAGTACTTC	CASSLTPGETQYF
TRBV5-8	.	TRBD2	TRBJ2-1	TGTGCCAGCAGCTCGGGGACTAGCGGGAAGTACAATGAGCAGTTCTTC	CASSSGTSGKYNEQFF
TRBV7-9	.	TRBD1	TRBJ2-1	TGTGCCAGCAGCTTAGTTGGACAGGCAAAGTTGGAGCAGTTCTTC	CASSLVGQAKLEQFF
TRBV2	.	.	TRBJ1-6	TGTGCCAGCAGTGATTCTTCGTTCAGGGTGACGACACCCCTCCACTTT	CASSDSSFRVTTPLHF
TRBV11-2	.	.	TRBJ2-1	TGTGCCAGCAGCTTAGGGGACCGCGGGATCTTC	CASSLGDRGIF
TRBV4-1	.	.	TRBJ2-3	TGCGCCAGCAGCCACTTTAGCGCTAGCACAGATACGCAGTATTTT	CASSHFSASTDTQYF
TRBV5-5	.	.	TRBJ1-2	TGTGCCAGCAGCTTCCCCCTCTCTGGGATCTATGGCTACACCTTC	CASSFPLSGIYGYTF
TRBV5-1	.	TRBD2	TRBJ2-3	TGCGCCAGCAGCTCTCAGCGGGGAGGGGGCACAGATACGCAGTATTTT	CASSSQRGGGTDTQYF
TRBV4-2	.	.	TRBJ2-7	TGTGCCAGCAGCCAAGGTAGAGCTGGCTACGAGCAGTACTTC	CASSQGRAGYEQYF
TRBV5-1	.	TRBD2	TRBJ2-5	TGCGCCAGCAGCCTGGGACTAGCGGTCCAAGAGACCCAGTACTTC	CASSLGLAVQETQYF
TRBV3-1/TRBV3-2	.	TRBD2	TRBJ2-1	TGTGCCAGCAGCCGGTCTAGCGGGAGCGGACGTGATGAGCAGTTCTTC	CASSRSSGSGRDEQFF
TRBV19	.	.	TRBJ1-2	TGTGCCAGTAGTATAGATCGTGGCAGGAGTTATGGCTACACCTTC	CASSIDRGRSYGYTF
TRBV25-1	.	.	TRBJ1-4	TGTGCCAGCAGTGCCGGGATTAATGAAAAACTGTTTTTT	CASSAGINEKLFF
TRBV7-3	.	TRBD2	TRBJ2-2	TGTGCCAGCAGCTTAACCCCTAGCGGGACACCGAACACCGGGGAGCTGTTTTTT	CASSLTPSGTPNTGELFF
TRBV27	.	TRBD2	TRBJ2-7	TGTGCCAGCAGTCCCCGGACTAGCGGGAGCAACGAGCAGTACTTC	CASSPRTSGSNEQYF
TRBV5-1	few	TRBD1	TRBJ2-7	TGCGCCAGCAGCTTATTGGTCGGACAGGGCCTAACCTACGAGCAGTACTTC	CASSLLVGQGLTYEQYF
TRBV5-5	.	.	TRBJ2-1	TGTGCCAGCAGCTCGGCCTGGGGCGATGAGCAGTTCTTC	CASSSAWGDEQFF
TRBV19	.	.	TRBJ2-7	TGTGCCAGTAGTCCCGCAGGCGAGATGCGCTACGAGCAGTACTTC	CASSPAGEMRYEQYF
TRBV10-3	.	TRBD2	TRBJ2-7	TGTGCCATCAGTTCCTACCCGGGACTAGCGGGGGATAGATCCTACGAGCAGTACTTC	CAISSYPGLAGDRSYEQYF
TRBV5-1	.	.	TRBJ1-6	TGCGCAACGACGAGCTCCTATAATTCACCCCTCCACTTT	CATTSSYNSPLHF
TRBV2	.	TRBD2	TRBJ2-1	TGTGCCAGCAGTCCCCCGGGACTAGACAATGAGCAGTTCTTC	CASSPPGLDNEQFF
TRBV30	.	.	TRBJ1-1	TGTGCCTGGAGTGTATTGGAGGGCGGCACTGAAGCTTTCTTT	CAWSVLEGGTEAFF
TRBV9	.	TRBD2	TRBJ2-2	TGTGCCAGCAGCCCGGGACTAGGGAACACCGGGGAGCTGTTTTTT	CASSPGLGNTGELFF
TRBV28	few	.	TRBJ2-1	TGTGCCAGCAGCCCAATTTCGGGGGAGCAGTTCTTC	CASSPISGEQFF
TRBV30	.	.	TRBJ2-1	TGTGCCTGGAGTACAGGAGGCAATGAGCAGTTCTTC	CAWSTGGNEQFF
TRBV2	.	.	TRBJ1-5	TGTGCCAGCAGTGTGGCAGGGGCTCAGCCCCAGCATTTT	CASSVAGAQPQHF
TRBV21-1	.	.	TRBJ2-7	TGTGCCAGCAACACCGGAGGGCGCGACGAGCAGTACTTC	CASNTGGRDEQYF
TRBV5-1	.	.	TRBJ2-1	TGCGCCAGCAGCTTGGTTGGTAGCGTGGTGATTGAGCAGTTCTTC	CASSLVGSVVIEQFF
TRBV2	.	TRBD1	TRBJ2-5	TGTGCCAGCAGTGAATGGGGACAGTCCCAAGAGACCCAGTACTTC	CASSEWGQSQETQYF
TRBV11-2	.	.	TRBJ2-7	TGTGCCAGCAGCTTAGGGCGAGCGAACGAGCAGTACTTC	CASSLGRANEQYF
TRBV7-2	.	TRBD2	TRBJ2-5	TGTGCCAGTCGGACTAGCGGGAGGGCCCGGGAGACCCAGTACTTC	CASRTSGRARETQYF
TRBV9	.	TRBD2	TRBJ2-1	TGTGCCAGCAGCGTCCTAGCGGGAGACAACAATGAGCAGTTCTTC	CASSVLAGDNNEQFF
TRBV11-2	.	TRBD1	TRBJ1-2	TGTGCCAGCAGGCGGTCGGGACAGGGGAACTATGGCTACACCTTC	CASRRSGQGNYGYTF
TRBV7-9	few	.	TRBJ1-5	TGTGCCAGCAGCTCTTCTCCTCGGGGGGGGCTGGGCAATCAGCCCCAGCATTTT	CASSSSPRGGLGNQPQHF
TRBV4-2	.	TRBD2	TRBJ2-3	TGTGCCAGCAGCCAAGCGGCCAGCGGGAGGACAGATACGCAGTATTTT	CASSQAASGRTDTQYF
TRBV29-1	.	.	TRBJ2-7	TGCAGCGTGGGGGGCCAGTACACCGAGCAGTACTTC	CSVGGQYTEQYF
TRBV2	.	TRBD1	TRBJ2-1	TGTGCCAGCATGGGGACAGGGCAGGGTGAGCAGTTCTTC	CASMGTGQGEQFF
TRBV6-5	once	.	TRBJ2-6	TGTGCCAGCAGGTCGACAGCCTCTGGGGCCAACGTCCTGACTTTC	CASRSTASGANVLTF
TRBV6-5	.	.	TRBJ2-7	TGTGCCAGCAGTCCTACCTCTTTCGAGCAGTACTTC	CASSPTSFEQYF
TRBV11-1	.	.	TRBJ2-7	TGTGCCAGCAGTCTACGAAACAGGAATGGATTTTACGAGCAGTACTTC	CASSLRNRNGFYEQYF